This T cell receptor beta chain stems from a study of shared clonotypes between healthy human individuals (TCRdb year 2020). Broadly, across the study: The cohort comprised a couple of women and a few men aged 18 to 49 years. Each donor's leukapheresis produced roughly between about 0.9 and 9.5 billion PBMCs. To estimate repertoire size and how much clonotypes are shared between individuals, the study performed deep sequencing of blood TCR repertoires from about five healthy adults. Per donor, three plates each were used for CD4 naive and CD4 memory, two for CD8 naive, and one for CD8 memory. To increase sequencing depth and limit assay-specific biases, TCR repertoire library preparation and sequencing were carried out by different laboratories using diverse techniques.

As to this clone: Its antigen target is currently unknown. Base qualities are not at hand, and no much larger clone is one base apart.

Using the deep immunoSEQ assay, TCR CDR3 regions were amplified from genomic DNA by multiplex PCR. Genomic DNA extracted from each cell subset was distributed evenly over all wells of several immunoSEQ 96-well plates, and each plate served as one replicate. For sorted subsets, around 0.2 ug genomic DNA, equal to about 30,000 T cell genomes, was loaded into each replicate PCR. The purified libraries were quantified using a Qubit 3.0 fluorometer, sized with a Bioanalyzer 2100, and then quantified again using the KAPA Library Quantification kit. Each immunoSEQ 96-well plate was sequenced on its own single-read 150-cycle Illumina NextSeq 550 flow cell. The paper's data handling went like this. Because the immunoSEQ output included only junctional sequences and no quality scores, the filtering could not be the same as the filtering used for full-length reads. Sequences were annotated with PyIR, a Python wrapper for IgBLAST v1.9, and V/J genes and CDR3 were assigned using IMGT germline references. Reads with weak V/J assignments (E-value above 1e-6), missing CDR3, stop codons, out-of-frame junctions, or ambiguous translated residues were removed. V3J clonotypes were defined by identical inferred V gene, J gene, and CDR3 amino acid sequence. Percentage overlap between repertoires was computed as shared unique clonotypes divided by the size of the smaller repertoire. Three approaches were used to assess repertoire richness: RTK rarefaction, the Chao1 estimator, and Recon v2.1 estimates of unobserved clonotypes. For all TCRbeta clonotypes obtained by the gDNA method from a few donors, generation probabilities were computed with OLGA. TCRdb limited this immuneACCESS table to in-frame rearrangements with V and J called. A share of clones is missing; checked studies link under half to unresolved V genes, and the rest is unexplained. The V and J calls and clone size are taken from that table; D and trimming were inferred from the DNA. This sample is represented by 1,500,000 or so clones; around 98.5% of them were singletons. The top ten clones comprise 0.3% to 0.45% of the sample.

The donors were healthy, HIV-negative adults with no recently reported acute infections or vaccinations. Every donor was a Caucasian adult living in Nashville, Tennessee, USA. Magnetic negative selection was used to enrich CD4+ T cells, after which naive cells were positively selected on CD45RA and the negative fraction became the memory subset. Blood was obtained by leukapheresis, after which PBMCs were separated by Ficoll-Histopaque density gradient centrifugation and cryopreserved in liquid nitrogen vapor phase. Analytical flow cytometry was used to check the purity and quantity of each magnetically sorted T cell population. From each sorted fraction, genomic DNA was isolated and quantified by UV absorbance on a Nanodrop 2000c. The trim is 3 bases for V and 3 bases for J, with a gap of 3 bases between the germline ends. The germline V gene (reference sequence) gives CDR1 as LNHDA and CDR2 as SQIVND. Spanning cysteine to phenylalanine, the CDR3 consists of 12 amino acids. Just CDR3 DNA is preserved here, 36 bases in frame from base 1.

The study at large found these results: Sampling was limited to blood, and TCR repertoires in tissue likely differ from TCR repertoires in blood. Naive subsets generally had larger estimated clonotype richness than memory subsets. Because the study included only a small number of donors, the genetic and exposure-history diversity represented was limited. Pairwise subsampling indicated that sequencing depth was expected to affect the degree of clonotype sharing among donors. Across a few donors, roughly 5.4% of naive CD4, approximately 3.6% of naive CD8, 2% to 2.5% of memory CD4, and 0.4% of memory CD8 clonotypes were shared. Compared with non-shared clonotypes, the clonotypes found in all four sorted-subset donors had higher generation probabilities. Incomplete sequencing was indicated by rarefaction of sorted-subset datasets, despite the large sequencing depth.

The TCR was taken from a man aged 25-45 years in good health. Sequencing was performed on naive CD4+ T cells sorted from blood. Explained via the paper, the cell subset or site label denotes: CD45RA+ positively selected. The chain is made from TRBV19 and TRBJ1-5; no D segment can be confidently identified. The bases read TGTGCCAGTAGTATCTTCAATCAGCCCCAGCATTTT. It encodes CASSIFNQPQHF.